This is a list of T cell receptor beta chains from one sample in a study of immune evolution from preneoplasia to lung adenocarcinoma. TCRdb keeps only in-frame clones here, not all; method: immunoSEQ multiplex PCR. The sample yields fewer than 8,000 clones, approximately 80% seen once. Sequenced: FFPE minimally invasive lung adenocarcinoma tissue. The receptors stem from a person aged 65-85 years with lung adenocarcinoma. CDR3s include the opening cysteine and the closing phenylalanine or tryptophan. The D gene is left open where the match is weak. Clone size, where shown, is once, few, many, or a class for clones that have expanded.

.	once	TRBV5-4	TRBJ1-2	CASSWPEGGYGYTF	TGTGCCAGCAGTTGGCCTGAGGGGGGCTATGGCTACACCTTC
.	.	TRBV28	TRBJ1-5	CASRTRRAGGSQPQHF	TGTGCCAGCAGAACCCGACGCGCGGGGGGGAGCCAGCCCCAGCATTTT
.	.	TRBV4-2	TRBJ1-4	CASSQETQGLGKLFF	TGTGCCAGCAGCCAAGAGACACAGGGACTAGGAAAACTGTTTTTT
TRBD1	.	TRBV6-5	TRBJ1-6	CASNNQGGKNSPLHF	TGTGCCAGCAATAATCAGGGGGGGAAGAATTCACCCCTCCACTTT
TRBD2	once	TRBV19	TRBJ2-3	CASQNPGGPGLGKITDTQYF	TGTGCCAGTCAAAACCCAGGCGGGCCGGGACTAGGGAAGATCACAGATACGCAGTATTTT
TRBD2	.	TRBV28	TRBJ2-1	CASSYGRGGNEQFF	TGTGCCAGCAGTTACGGCCGGGGAGGGAATGAGCAGTTCTTC
.	.	TRBV6-1	TRBJ1-2	CASSEVGIYTF	TGTGCCAGCAGTGAAGTCGGGATTTACACCTTC
.	.	TRBV28	TRBJ1-4	CASSVDRGAATNEKLFF	TGTGCCAGCAGTGTCGATAGGGGAGCGGCAACTAATGAAAAACTGTTTTTT
.	.	TRBV5-1	TRBJ2-3	CASSYRARSTDTQYF	TGCGCCAGCAGCTATAGGGCGCGAAGCACAGATACGCAGTATTTT
.	few	TRBV7-9	TRBJ2-7	CASSLGVSEQYF	TGTGCCAGCAGCTTAGGTGTGTCCGAGCAGTACTTC
.	few	TRBV30	TRBJ2-1	CAWKFRHFNEQFF	TGTGCCTGGAAATTTCGGCATTTCAATGAGCAGTTCTTC
.	.	TRBV5-1	TRBJ2-7	CASRSSDGPYEQYF	TGCGCCAGCAGGTCCTCGGACGGTCCCTACGAGCAGTACTTC
TRBD1	few	TRBV30	TRBJ1-1	CAWGQGARTEAFF	TGTGCCTGGGGACAGGGGGCGCGTACTGAAGCTTTCTTT
TRBD1	.	TRBV2	TRBJ1-5	CASMGDRGQPQHF	TGTGCCAGCATGGGGGACAGGGGTCAGCCCCAGCATTTT
TRBD2	.	TRBV5-1	TRBJ2-1	CASSQGLAGGFDEQFF	TGCGCCAGCAGCCAGGGACTAGCGGGGGGGTTCGATGAGCAGTTCTTC
.	.	TRBV7-9	TRBJ2-2	CASGEGTGELFF	TGTGCCAGCGGTGAGGGCACCGGGGAGCTGTTTTTT
.	.	TRBV27	TRBJ1-3	CASSLAGNTIYF	TGTGCCAGCAGTTTAGCGGGAAACACCATATATTTT
TRBD2	.	TRBV7-9	TRBJ2-3	CASSRPGTTTDTQYF	TGTGCCAGCAGCCGACCCGGGACTACCACAGATACGCAGTATTTT
.	once	TRBV6-6	TRBJ1-5	CASRLKGNQPQHF	TGTGCCAGCAGGCTCAAGGGCAATCAGCCCCAGCATTTT
.	.	TRBV4-1	TRBJ2-3	CASSQASWGTDTQYF	TGCGCCAGCAGCCAAGCGTCATGGGGCACAGATACGCAGTATTTT
TRBD1	.	TRBV30	TRBJ1-5	CAWAGGGNQPQHF	TGTGCCTGGGCAGGGGGCGGCAATCAGCCCCAGCATTTT
.	.	TRBV18	TRBJ2-1	CASSPGFESSYNEQFF	TGTGCCAGCTCACCCGGATTCGAGAGCTCCTACAATGAGCAGTTCTTC
.	.	TRBV6-5	TRBJ1-2	CASSYSRDYYGYTF	TGTGCCAGCAGTTACTCCCGGGACTACTATGGCTACACCTTC
.	.	TRBV11-2	TRBJ2-1	CASSLIATYNEQFF	TGTGCCAGCAGCTTAATCGCAACCTACAATGAGCAGTTCTTC
.	.	TRBV19	TRBJ1-5	CASSKLNNQPQHF	TGTGCCAGTAGTAAACTAAACAATCAGCCCCAGCATTTT
.	.	TRBV2	TRBJ1-1	CASSEGETEAFF	TGTGCCAGCAGTGAGGGGGAAACTGAAGCTTTCTTT
.	once	TRBV11-3	TRBJ2-5	CASSLNRQETQYF	TGTGCCAGCAGCTTGAACAGACAAGAGACCCAGTACTTC
TRBD1	.	TRBV30	TRBJ1-2	CAWSTDRGYGYTF	TGTGCCTGGAGTACAGACAGGGGGTATGGCTACACCTTC
.	.	TRBV30	TRBJ2-5	CAWAPGQETQYF	TGTGCCTGGGCTCCGGGACAAGAGACCCAGTACTTC